This TCR beta chain was captured by sequencing in a study of T cells in Graves' hyperthyroidism and ophthalmopathy. Study details: At the time of initial diagnosis and before any treatment, peripheral blood was collected.

What was amplified from RNA transcripts were TCR beta CDR3 regions. An initial round of RT-PCR targeting the TCR CDR3 relied on the HTBI primer set. MiXCR, run by TCRdb on the multiplex PCR reads, gives a single entry per CDR3 protein. The sample records around 500,000 distinct CDR3 sequences, about 16% being singletons. In this sample, this clonotype turned up a few times. CDR1 is DFQATT and CDR2 is SNEGSKA in the germline V gene (reference sequence). The trim removed 4 bases at V and 8 bases at J, leaving 11 bases unmatched. CDR3 length: 14 residues. The receptor was isolated from a woman aged 30 to 39 with Graves' ophthalmopathy. The rearrangement links TRBV20-1 to TRBJ1-2; 9 positions match TRBD1. Sequenced: blood. This CDR3 reads CSATGGDRVEGYTF. CDR3 in DNA: TGCAGTGCTACCGGGGGGGACAGGGTGGAAGGCTACACCTTC.